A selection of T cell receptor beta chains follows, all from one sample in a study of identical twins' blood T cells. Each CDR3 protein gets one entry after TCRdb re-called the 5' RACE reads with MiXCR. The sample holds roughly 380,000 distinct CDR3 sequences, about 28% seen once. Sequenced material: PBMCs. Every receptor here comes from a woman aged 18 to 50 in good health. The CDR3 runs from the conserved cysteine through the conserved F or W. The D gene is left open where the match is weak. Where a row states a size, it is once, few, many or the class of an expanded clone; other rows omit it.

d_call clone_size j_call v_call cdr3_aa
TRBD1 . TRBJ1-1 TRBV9 CASSAQTGVQGAFF
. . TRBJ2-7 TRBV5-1 CASSPFSGHLISYEQYF
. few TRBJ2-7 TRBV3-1 CASSGGYLGDRSYEQYF
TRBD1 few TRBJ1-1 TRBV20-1 CEAGQGMKAFF
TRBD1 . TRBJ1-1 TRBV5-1 CASSIEQGSGEAFF
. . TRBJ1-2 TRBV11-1 CASSLWGAPGGYTF
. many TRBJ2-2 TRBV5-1 CASSFRQALNTGELFF
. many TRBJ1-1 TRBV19 CASSRGQSNTEAFF
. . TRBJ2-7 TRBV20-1 CSARRGDRSYEQYF
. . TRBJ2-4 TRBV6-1 CASSEQGQSSVIRYF
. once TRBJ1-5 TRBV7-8 CASSQDTNKPQHF
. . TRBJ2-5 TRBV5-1 CAISLEGGTQYF
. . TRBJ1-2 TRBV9 CASSVASVSRGTAGYTF
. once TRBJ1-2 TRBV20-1 CSARGQVPNYGYTF
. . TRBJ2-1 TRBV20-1 CSARVYRGGAHNEQFF
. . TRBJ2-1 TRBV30 CAWSVGGDNEQFF
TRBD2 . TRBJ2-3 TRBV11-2 CASSLDPSGGAVDTQYF
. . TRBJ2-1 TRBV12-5 CASEGPNYNEQFF
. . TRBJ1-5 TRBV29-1 CSVEVGGSNQPQHF
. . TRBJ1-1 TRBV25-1 CASSDFRDREAFF
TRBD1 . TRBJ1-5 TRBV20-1 CSAPTGPNQPQHF
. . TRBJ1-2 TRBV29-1 CSVAGGIDYGYTF
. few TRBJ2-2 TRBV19 CASSGYSNTGELFF
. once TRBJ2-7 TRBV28 CASSIGLHYEQYF
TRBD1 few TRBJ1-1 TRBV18 CASSPRQGPNTEAFF
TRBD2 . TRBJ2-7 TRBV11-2 CASSFRGASGAQYF
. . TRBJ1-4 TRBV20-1 CSARDSIARSGEKLFF
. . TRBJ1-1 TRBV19 CASKDGHTEAFF
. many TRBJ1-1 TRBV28 CASAPPVVMNTEAFF